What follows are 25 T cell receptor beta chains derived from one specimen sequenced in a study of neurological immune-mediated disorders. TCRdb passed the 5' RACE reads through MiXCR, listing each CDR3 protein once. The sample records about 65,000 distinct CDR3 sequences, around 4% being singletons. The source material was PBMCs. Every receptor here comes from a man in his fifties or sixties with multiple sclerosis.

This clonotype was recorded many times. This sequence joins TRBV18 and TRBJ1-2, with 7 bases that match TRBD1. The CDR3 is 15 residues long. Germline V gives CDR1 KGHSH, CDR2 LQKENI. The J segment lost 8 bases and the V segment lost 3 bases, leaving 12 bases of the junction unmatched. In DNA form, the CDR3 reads TGTGCCAGCTCACCGGAACCCACAGGGGTCAACGGCTACACCTTC. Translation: CASSPEPTGVNGYTF.

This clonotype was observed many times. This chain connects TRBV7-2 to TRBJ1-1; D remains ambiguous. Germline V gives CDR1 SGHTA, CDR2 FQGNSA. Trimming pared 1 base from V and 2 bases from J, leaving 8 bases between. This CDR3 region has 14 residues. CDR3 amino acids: CASSLEVVNTEAFF. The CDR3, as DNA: TGTGCCAGCAGCTTAGAAGTGGTTAACACTGAAGCTTTCTTT. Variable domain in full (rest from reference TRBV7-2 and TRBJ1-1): GAGVSQSPSNKVTEKGKDVELRCDPISGHTALYWYRQSLGQGLEFLIYFQGNSAPDKSGLPSDRFSAERTGGSVSTLTIQRTQQEDSAVYLCASSLEVVNTEAFFGQGTRLTVV.

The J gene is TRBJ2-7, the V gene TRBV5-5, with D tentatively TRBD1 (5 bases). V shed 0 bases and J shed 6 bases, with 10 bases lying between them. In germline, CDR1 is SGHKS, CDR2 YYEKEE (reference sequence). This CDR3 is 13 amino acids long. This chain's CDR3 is CASSLAGLTEQYF. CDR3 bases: TGTGCCAGCAGCTTGGCAGGGCTTACCGAGCAGTACTTC.

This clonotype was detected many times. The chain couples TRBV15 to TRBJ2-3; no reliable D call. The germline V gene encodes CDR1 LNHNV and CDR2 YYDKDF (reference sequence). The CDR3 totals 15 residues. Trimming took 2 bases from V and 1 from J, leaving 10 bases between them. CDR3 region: CATSRRHRGTDTQYF. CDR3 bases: TGTGCCACCAGCAGACGCCACCGGGGCACAGATACGCAGTATTTT.

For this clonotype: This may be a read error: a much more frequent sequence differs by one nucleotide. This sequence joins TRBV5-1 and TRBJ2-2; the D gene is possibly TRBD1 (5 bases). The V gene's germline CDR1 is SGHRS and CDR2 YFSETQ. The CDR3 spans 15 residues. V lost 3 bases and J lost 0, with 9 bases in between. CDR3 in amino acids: CASSWGFTNTGELFF. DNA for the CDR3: TGCGCCAGCAGCTGGGGCTTCACGAACACCGGGGAGCTGTTTTTT.

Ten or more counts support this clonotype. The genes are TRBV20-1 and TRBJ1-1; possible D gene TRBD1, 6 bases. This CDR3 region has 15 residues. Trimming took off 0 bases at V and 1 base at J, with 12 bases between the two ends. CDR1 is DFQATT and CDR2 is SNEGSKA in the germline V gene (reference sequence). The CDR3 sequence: CSARERDRPNTEAFF. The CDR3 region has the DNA TGCAGTGCTAGAGAGAGAGACAGGCCGAACACTGAAGCTTTCTTT.

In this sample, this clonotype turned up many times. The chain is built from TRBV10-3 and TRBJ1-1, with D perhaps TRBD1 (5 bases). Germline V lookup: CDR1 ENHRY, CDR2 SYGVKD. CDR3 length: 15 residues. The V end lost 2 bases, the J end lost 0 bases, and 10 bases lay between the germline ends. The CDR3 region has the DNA TGTGCCATCAGTGAGCACGGACATTTGAACACTGAAGCTTTCTTT. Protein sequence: CAISEHGHLNTEAFF.

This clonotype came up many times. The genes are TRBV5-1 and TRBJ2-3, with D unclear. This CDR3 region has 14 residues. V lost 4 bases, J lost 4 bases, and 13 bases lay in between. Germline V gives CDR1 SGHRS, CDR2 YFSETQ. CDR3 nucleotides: TGCGCCAGCAGCCCGGCGGCCGGCTCAGATACGCAGTATTTT. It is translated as CASSPAAGSDTQYF.

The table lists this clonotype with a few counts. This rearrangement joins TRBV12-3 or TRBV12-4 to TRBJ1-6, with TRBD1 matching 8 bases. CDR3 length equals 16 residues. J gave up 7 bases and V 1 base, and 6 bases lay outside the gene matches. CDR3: CASSLGQGARNSPLHF. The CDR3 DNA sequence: TGTGCCAGCAGTTTAGGGCAGGGGGCTCGAAATTCACCCCTCCACTTT.

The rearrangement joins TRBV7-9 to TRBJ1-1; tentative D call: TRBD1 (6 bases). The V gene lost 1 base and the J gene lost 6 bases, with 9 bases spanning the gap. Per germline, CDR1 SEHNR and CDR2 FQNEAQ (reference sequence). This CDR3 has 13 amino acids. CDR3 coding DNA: TGTGCCAGCAGCTTAGAGGGGGGCTCTGAAGCTTTCTTT. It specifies CASSLEGGSEAFF.

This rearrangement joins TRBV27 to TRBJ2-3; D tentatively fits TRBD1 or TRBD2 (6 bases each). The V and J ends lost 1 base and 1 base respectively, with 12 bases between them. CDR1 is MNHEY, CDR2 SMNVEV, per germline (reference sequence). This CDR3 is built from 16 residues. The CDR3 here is CASSLFGGGGTDTQYF. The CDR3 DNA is TGTGCCAGCAGTTTATTCGGGGGCGGAGGCACAGATACGCAGTATTTT.

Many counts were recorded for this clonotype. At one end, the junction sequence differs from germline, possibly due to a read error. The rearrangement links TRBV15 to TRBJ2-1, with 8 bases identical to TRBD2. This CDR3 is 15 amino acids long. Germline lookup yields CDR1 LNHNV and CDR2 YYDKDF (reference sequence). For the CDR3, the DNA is TGTGCCACCAGTAGAGCGGGGGAGAACAAGGGGGAGCAGTTCTTC. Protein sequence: CATSRAGENKGEQFF.

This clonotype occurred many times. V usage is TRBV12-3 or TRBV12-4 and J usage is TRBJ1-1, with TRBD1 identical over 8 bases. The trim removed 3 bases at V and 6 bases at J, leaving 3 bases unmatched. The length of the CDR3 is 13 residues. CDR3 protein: CASSFGQGSEAFF. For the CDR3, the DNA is TGTGCCAGCAGTTTTGGACAGGGCTCTGAAGCTTTCTTT.

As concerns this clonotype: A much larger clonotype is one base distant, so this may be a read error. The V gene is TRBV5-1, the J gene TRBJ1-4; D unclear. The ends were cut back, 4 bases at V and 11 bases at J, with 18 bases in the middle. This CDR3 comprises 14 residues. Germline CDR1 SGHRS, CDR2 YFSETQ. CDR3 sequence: CASSGNGGSDKLFF. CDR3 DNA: TGCGCCAGCAGCGGTAATGGAGGCTCTGACAAACTGTTTTTT.

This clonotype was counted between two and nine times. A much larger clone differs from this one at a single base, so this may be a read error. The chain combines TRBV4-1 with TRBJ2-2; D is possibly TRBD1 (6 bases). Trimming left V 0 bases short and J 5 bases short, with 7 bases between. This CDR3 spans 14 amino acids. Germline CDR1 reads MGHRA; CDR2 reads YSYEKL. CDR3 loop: CASSQDTGTGELFF. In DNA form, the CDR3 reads TGCGCCAGCAGCCAAGATACAGGGACCGGGGAGCTGTTTTTT.

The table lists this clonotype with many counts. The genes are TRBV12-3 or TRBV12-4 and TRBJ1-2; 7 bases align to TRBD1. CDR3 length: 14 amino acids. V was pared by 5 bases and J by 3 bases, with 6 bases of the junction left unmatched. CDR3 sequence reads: CASSQTGVYYGYTF. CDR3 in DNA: TGTGCCAGCAGTCAAACAGGGGTTTACTATGGCTACACCTTC.

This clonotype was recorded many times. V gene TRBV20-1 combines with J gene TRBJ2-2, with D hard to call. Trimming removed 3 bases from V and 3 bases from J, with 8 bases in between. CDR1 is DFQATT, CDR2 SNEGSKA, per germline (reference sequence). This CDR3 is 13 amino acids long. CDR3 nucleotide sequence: TGCAGTGCTAGGGGTTCGTACACCGGGGAGCTGTTTTTT. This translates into CSARGSYTGELFF.

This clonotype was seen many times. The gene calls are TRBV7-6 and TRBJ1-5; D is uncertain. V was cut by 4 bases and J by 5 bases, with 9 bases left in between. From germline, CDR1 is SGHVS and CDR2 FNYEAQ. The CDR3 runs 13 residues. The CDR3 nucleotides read TGTGCCAGCAGCTCCTCGGAAGATCAGCCCCAGCATTTT. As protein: CASSSSEDQPQHF.

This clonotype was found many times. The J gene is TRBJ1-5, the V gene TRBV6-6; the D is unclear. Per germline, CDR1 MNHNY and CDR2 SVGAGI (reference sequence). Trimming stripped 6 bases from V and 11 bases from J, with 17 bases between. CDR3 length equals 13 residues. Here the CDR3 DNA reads TGTGCCAGCAGGACGACGACCGAAACGACCCAGCATTTT. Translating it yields CASRTTTETTQHF.

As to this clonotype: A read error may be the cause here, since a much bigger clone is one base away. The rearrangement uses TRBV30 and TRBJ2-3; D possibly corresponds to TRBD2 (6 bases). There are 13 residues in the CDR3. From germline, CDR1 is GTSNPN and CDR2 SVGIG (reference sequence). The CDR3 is CVSTRGQADTQYF. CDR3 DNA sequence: TGTGTCTCGACTAGGGGTCAAGCAGATACGCAGTATTTT. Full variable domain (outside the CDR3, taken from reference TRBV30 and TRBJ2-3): SQTIHQWPATLVQPVGSPLSLECTVEGTSNPNLYWYRQAAGRGLQLLFYSVGIGQISSEVPQNLSASRPQDRQFILSSKKLLLSDSGFYLCVSTRGQADTQYFGPGTRLTVL.

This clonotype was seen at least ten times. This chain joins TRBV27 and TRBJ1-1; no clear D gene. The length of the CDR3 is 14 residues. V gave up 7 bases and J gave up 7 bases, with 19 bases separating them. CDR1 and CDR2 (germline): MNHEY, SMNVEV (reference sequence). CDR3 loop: CASKLQDWANEAFF. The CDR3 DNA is TGTGCCAGCAAGCTCCAGGATTGGGCGAATGAAGCTTTCTTT.

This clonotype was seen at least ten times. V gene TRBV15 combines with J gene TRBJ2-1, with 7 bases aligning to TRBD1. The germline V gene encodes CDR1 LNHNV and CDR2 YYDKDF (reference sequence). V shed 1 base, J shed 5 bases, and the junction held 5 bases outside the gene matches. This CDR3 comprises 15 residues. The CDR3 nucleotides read TGTGCCACCAGCAGAGTTGGGACAGCGAACAATGAGCAGTTCTTC. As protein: CATSRVGTANNEQFF.

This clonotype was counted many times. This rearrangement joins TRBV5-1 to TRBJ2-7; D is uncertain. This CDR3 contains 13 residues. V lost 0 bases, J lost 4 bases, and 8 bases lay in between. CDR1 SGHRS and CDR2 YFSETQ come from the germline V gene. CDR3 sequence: CASSLDPRYEQYF. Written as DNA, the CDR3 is TGCGCCAGCAGCTTGGACCCCAGATACGAGCAGTACTTC. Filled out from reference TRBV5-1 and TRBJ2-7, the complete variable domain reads KAGVTQTPRYLIKTRGQQVTLSCSPISGHRSVSWYQQTPGQGLQFLFEYFSETQRNKGNFPGRFSGRQFSNSRSEMNVSTLELGDSALYLCASSLDPRYEQYFGPGTRLTVT.

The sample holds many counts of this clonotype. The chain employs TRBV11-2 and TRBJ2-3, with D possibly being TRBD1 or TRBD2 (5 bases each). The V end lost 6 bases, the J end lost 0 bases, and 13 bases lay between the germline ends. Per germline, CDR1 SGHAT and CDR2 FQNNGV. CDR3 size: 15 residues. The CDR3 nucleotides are TGTGCCAGCAGGAGTGGGGGTTCTAGCACAGATACGCAGTATTTT. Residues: CASRSGGSSTDTQYF. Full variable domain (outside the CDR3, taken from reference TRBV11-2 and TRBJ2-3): EAGVAQSPRYKIIEKRQSVAFWCNPISGHATLYWYQQILGQGPKLLIQFQNNGVVDDSQLPKDRFSAERLKGVDSTLKIQPAKLEDSAVYLCASRSGGSSTDTQYFGPGTRLTVL.

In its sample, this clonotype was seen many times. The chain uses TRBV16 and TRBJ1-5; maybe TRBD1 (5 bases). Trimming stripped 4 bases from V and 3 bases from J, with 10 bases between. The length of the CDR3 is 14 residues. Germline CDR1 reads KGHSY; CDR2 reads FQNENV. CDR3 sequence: CASSRRQTNQPQHF. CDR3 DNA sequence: TGTGCCAGCAGCCGAAGACAGACCAATCAGCCCCAGCATTTT. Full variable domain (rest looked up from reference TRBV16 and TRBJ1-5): GEEVAQTPKHLVRGEGQKAKLYCAPIKGHSYVFWYQQVLKNEFKFLISFQNENVFDETGMPKERFSAKCLPNSPCSLEIQATKLEDSAVYFCASSRRQTNQPQHFGDGTRLSIL.